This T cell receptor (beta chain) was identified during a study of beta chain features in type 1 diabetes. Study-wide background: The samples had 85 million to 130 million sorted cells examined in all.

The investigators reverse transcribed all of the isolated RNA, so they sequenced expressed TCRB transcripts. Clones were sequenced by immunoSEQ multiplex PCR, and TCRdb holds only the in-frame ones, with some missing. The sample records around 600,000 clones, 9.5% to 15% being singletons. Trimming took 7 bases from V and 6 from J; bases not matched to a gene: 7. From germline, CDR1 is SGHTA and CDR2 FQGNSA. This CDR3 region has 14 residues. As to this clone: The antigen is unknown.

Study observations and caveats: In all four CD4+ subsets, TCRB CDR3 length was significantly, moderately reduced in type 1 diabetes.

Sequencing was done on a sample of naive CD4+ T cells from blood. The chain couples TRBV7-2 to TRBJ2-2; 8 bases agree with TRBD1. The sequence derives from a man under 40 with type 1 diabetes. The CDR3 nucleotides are TGTGCCAGCACCGCGGACAGGGCTGCCGGGGAGCTGTTTTTT. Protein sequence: CASTADRAAGELFF.